Each of the 19 T cell receptor beta chains below was sequenced from the same sample in a study of blood T cells in healthy people across ages (dated by TCRdb to the mid-2010s). Library prep was done by 5' RACE. Sequencing took place on an Illumina HiSeq 2500. The second PCR ran for roughly 7 to 12 cycles and used a J-beta primer mix along with a sample-barcoded 5' primer. TCRdb trimmed public reads at Q25 via fastp, called clones via MiXCR and kept in-frame beta chains. Every CDR3 protein is listed once, alongside the most common genes and DNA of its rows. The sample data list around 710,000 distinct CDR3 sequences, and roughly 44% of these were observed just once. Roughly 19% of the sample is in the top ten clones. The sequenced sample consisted of blood. These TCRs come from an older woman in good health.

This clonotype was detected only a few times. This chain connects TRBV18 to TRBJ1-4, with unresolved D. CDR3 length equals 13 residues. Germline lookup yields CDR1 KGHSH and CDR2 LQKENI. Trimming took 3 bases from V and 7 from J, leaving 9 bases between them. CDR3 residues: CASSPRPSEKLFF. CDR3 nucleotide sequence: TGTGCCAGCTCACCTCGGCCAAGTGAAAAACTGTTTTTT.

This clonotype was recorded a few times. V is TRBV9 and J is TRBJ2-3; unclear D gene. V was clipped by 4 bases and J by 4 bases, with 13 bases between them. CDR1 and CDR2 from the germline V gene are SGDLS and YYNGEE. This CDR3 contains 14 residues. CDR3 sequence reads: CASSPHVGSDTQYF. DNA of the CDR3: TGTGCCAGCAGCCCCCACGTGGGCTCAGATACGCAGTATTTT.

This clonotype came up a few times. The gene calls are TRBV13 and TRBJ1-5; maybe TRBD1 (6 bases). The germline V and J ends were trimmed by 5 bases and 11 bases, with 22 bases remaining between them. Germline values: CDR1 PRHDT, CDR2 FYEKMQ (reference sequence). CDR3 size: 15 residues. The CDR3 bases are TGTGCCAGCAGCGTGGGGGCGTCCCCCGTCGGGGCCCAGCATTTT. Amino acid sequence: CASSVGASPVGAQHF. Filled out from reference TRBV13 and TRBJ1-5, the complete variable domain reads AAGVIQSPRHLIKEKRETATLKCYPIPRHDTVYWYQQGPGQDPQFLISFYEKMQSDKGSIPDRFSAQQFSDYHSELNMSSLELGDSALYFCASSVGASPVGAQHFGDGTRLSIL.

This clonotype was detected a few times. One end of the junction is discordant with germline, which a read error may explain. The J gene is TRBJ2-3, the V gene TRBV20-1; D is unclear. This CDR3 contains 13 residues. Germline CDR1 is DFQATT and CDR2 is SNEGSKA (reference sequence). The CDR3 sequence: CSATSPSVDMQYF. In DNA, the CDR3 is TGCAGTGCTACCTCTCCCAGCGTAGATATGCAGTATTTT.

This clonotype was detected a few times. V gene TRBV7-2 combines with J gene TRBJ2-1, with TRBD2 identical over 9 bases. The CDR3 is 16 residues long. Germline trimming cut 0 bases from V and 4 bases from J; bases unmatched to any gene: 4. CDR1 and CDR2 (germline): SGHTA, FQGNSA. The CDR3 nucleotides are TGTGCCAGCAGCTTAGCGGGGCGGGAGGGTTACAATGAGCAGTTCTTC. It is translated as CASSLAGREGYNEQFF. Full variable domain (outside the CDR3, taken from reference TRBV7-2 and TRBJ2-1): GAGVSQSPSNKVTEKGKDVELRCDPISGHTALYWYRQSLGQGLEFLIYFQGNSAPDKSGLPSDRFSAERTGGSVSTLTIQRTQQEDSAVYLCASSLAGREGYNEQFFGPGTRLTVL.

The chain employs TRBV29-1 and TRBJ1-2, with D possibly TRBD1 on 6 matching bases. Germline-derived CDR1 and CDR2 are SQVTM and ANQGSEA. The CDR3 loop spans 13 amino acids. Trimming stripped 7 bases from V and 6 bases from J, with 18 bases between. CDR3 sequence reads: CSARTETNHGYTF. Here the CDR3 DNA reads TGCAGCGCCCGGACAGAGACCAACCATGGCTACACCTTC.

As to this clonotype: A much larger clone sits a single nucleotide away, making a read error possible. The chain carries TRBV12-3 or TRBV12-4 and TRBJ2-5; 8 bases agree with TRBD1. V gave up 7 bases and J gave up 11 bases; unmatched junction bases: 18. This CDR3 has 15 residues. DNA for the CDR3: TGTGCCAGCATCCTCGGACAGGGTCATACCAATGAGCAGTACTTC. This translates into CASILGQGHTNEQYF.

The chain uses TRBV20-1 and TRBJ2-7; 7 bases line up with TRBD1. CDR3 size: 15 residues. Germline CDR1 reads DFQATT; CDR2 reads SNEGSKA (reference sequence). V lost 3 bases, J lost 2 bases, and 10 bases stayed unmatched. The CDR3 DNA follows: TGCAGTGCTAGGGCCCCGGGACAGCTAACCTACGAGCAGTACTTC. Translated: CSARAPGQLTYEQYF.

The V and J genes are TRBV3-1 and TRBJ2-1; the match to TRBD2 covers 10 bases. CDR3 size: 18 residues. V shed 10 bases and J 5 bases; nucleotides not matched to a gene: 20. Germline CDR1 is LGHDT and CDR2 is YNNKEL (reference sequence). CDR3 residues: CAILNGTSAPEIHNEQFF. In nucleotides, the CDR3 is TGTGCCATTCTAAACGGGACTAGCGCCCCCGAAATCCACAATGAGCAGTTCTTC.

In its sample, this clonotype was seen many times. The rearrangement links TRBV9 to TRBJ2-7; D is unresolved. The germline CDR1 and CDR2 sequences are SGDLS and YYNGEE. This CDR3 has 13 amino acids. With 0 bases removed from V and 5 bases from J, the gap between germline ends came to 9 bases. CDR3 bases: TGTGCCAGCAGCGTAGCGCTAAGGGACGAGCAGTACTTC. Amino acids: CASSVALRDEQYF.

This clonotype was detected a few times. Here the CDR3 DNA reads TGCAGTGCTAAGGGCCTAAGATTAGCCAAAAACATTCAGTACTTC. Protein product: CSAKGLRLAKNIQYF. J is TRBJ2-4 and V is TRBV20-1; D remains ambiguous. Germline values: CDR1 DFQATT, CDR2 SNEGSKA (reference sequence). The CDR3 spans 15 residues. V was clipped by 4 bases and J by 0 bases, with 13 bases between them.

The chain uses TRBV12-3 or TRBV12-4 and TRBJ1-6, with D hard to call. V was clipped by 2 bases and J by 12 bases, with 8 bases between them. This CDR3 spans 12 amino acids. CDR3: CASSLTYEPLHF. In DNA, the CDR3 is TGTGCCAGCAGTTTAACCTACGAACCCCTCCACTTT.

This chain uses TRBV20-1 with TRBJ2-1; D is tentatively TRBD1 or TRBD2 (5 bases each). The V gene lost 6 bases and the J gene lost 10 bases, with 13 bases spanning the gap. This CDR3 is 11 amino acids long. CDR1 DFQATT and CDR2 SNEGSKA come from the germline V gene (reference sequence). CDR3 sequence (DNA): TGCAGTGCCTCCGAGGGGCACGAGCAGTTCTTC. Amino acids: CSASEGHEQFF.

This clonotype has at least ten counts. A much larger clone lies one base from this, so it may be a read error. This sequence joins TRBV7-2 and TRBJ1-4; no definite D call. Germline V lookup: CDR1 SGHTA, CDR2 FQGNSA. The CDR3 consists of 13 residues. The germline V and J ends were trimmed by 5 bases and 8 bases, with 12 bases remaining between them. CDR3 amino acids: CASSVSRTEKLFF. The DNA for the CDR3 is TGTGCCAGCAGCGTTAGTCGAACAGAAAAACTGTTTTTT.

This clonotype was recorded a few times. The rearrangement uses TRBV6-1 and TRBJ1-6; D perhaps matches TRBD1 (5 bases). CDR1 and CDR2 (germline): MNHNS, SASEGT. This CDR3 is 15 amino acids long. Trimming removed 1 base from V and 4 bases from J, with 8 bases in between. CDR3 protein: CASSEGGWYNSPLHF. The CDR3 DNA is TGTGCCAGCAGTGAAGGGGGCTGGTATAATTCACCCCTCCACTTT.

This clonotype was detected only a few times. One end of the junction is discordant with germline, which a read error may explain. The V gene is TRBV6-5, the J gene TRBJ2-3; 7 bases map to TRBD2. Germline CDR1 is MNHEY and CDR2 is SVGAGI. This CDR3 contains 16 residues. The CDR3 DNA sequence: TGTGCCAGCAGCTCCCAAGGGCTAGCGGAAACAGATACGCGGTATTTT. Its protein product is CASSSQGLAETDTRYF.

V and J are TRBV6-5 and TRBJ2-7; D perhaps matches TRBD1 (6 bases). Trimming pared 2 bases from V and 5 bases from J, leaving 10 bases between. There are 13 residues in the CDR3. Germline CDR1 MNHEY, CDR2 SVGAGI. This CDR3 is CASSYQGFNEQYF. The CDR3 nucleotides are TGTGCCAGCAGTTACCAGGGGTTCAACGAGCAGTACTTC.

V is TRBV20-1 and J is TRBJ2-7; D may correspond to TRBD1 or TRBD2 (7 bases each). The ends were cut back, 5 bases at V and 5 bases at J, with 19 bases in the middle. In germline, CDR1 is DFQATT, CDR2 SNEGSKA (reference sequence). The CDR3 loop spans 14 amino acids. The CDR3 nucleotides read TGCAGTGCTCTTGTAGGGGGCGGGAGAAACGAGCAGTACTTC. This translates into CSALVGGGRNEQYF.

This clonotype was observed once. The rearrangement links TRBV11-2 to TRBJ2-7; the D gene is possibly TRBD1 (6 bases). The J call is doubtful: the DNA matches TRBJ2-5 better. This CDR3 comprises 14 residues. Germline V gene sequence: CDR1 SGHAT, CDR2 FQNNGV. In DNA form, the CDR3 reads TGTGCCAGCAGCTCGTGGACAGAGGGGGAGACCCAGTACTTC. Translating gives CASSSWTEGETQYF.